Below are 17 T cell receptor beta chains sequenced from a single sample in a study of Tregs in tolerant kidney transplant recipients (dated by TCRdb to between 2018 and 2021). Library generation was performed with the immunoSEQ multiplex PCR assay. The immuneACCESS repertoire file appears here via TCRdb, limited to in-frame rearrangements. These files lack a portion of the clones; in checked studies, under half of the deficit traces to unresolved V genes, and the cause of the others is not known. A total of approximately 20,000 clones appear in this sample, about 84% of them only once. The top ten clonotypes cover 25% of the sample. Taken with the paper, the label for time point translates to: 6 months after combined kidney and bone marrow transplant. The transplants used related donors along with nonmyeloablative bone marrow transplantation, and in the human trials mixed chimerism was transient.

Sequenced here: CD8+ T cells from blood (PBMCs), sampled 6 months after the transplant. The receptors come from a human patient who received a combined kidney and bone marrow transplant. In transplant recipients, some T cells may be of donor rather than host origin.

This clone has just a few counts. The J gene is TRBJ2-4, the V gene TRBV5-6; 10 bases line up with TRBD1. In germline, CDR1 is SGHDT, CDR2 YYEEEE. The CDR3 extends over 14 amino acids. V trimming: 4 bases; J trimming: 8 bases; junction bases outside the gene matches: 6. The CDR3 DNA is TGTGCCAGCAGCGGCGGGGACAGGGGTCACATTCAGTACTTC. As protein: CASSGGDRGHIQYF.

This chain joins TRBV2 and TRBJ2-5; tentative D call: TRBD2 (6 bases). The J call is uncertain, as TRBJ2-7 better fits the DNA end. The V gene's germline CDR1 is SNHLY and CDR2 FYNNEI. The CDR3 length is 11 residues. The CDR3, as DNA: TGTGCCAGCATGGGACTGAACGAGCAGTACTTC. Protein product: CASMGLNEQYF.

The chain carries TRBV6-5 and TRBJ2-2; 8 bases agree with TRBD2. Germline-derived CDR1 and CDR2 are MNHEY and SVGAGI. There are 14 residues in the CDR3. V gave up 6 bases and J gave up 6 bases; unmatched junction bases: 6. The CDR3: CASSPFSGAGELFF. CDR3 bases: TGTGCCAGCAGCCCCTTTAGCGGGGCCGGGGAGCTGTTTTTT.

This clone has just a few counts. V and J are TRBV19 and TRBJ1-5; a weak D match, TRBD1 (6 bases). This CDR3 comprises 15 residues. Between the trimmed V and J ends, which lost 2 bases and 0 bases, there was a span of 8 bases. CDR1 is LNHDA, CDR2 SQIVND, per germline (reference sequence). The CDR3 region has the DNA TGTGCCAGTAGTATATACAGGGATAGCAATCAGCCCCAGCATTTT. The encoded protein is CASSIYRDSNQPQHF.

Turning to this clone: Other DNA sequences of this sample code for an identical CDR3. The V and J genes are TRBV6-4 and TRBJ2-3, with D perhaps TRBD1 (5 bases). V was cut by 2 bases and J by 6 bases, with 15 bases left in between. Germline V CDR1 and CDR2: MRHNA, SNTAGT. The length of the CDR3 is 15 residues. The CDR3: CASSDGASPTDTQYF. The CDR3 DNA reads as TGTGCCAGCAGTGACGGGGCCTCCCCCACGGATACGCAGTATTTT.

The rearrangement joins TRBV5-4 to TRBJ2-1, with D unresolved. CDR1 SGHNT and CDR2 YYREEE come from the germline V gene (reference sequence). The CDR3 runs to 13 residues. The ends were cut back, 0 bases at V and 4 bases at J, with 5 bases in the middle. The CDR3 region is CASSLADYNEQFF. The CDR3 bases are TGTGCCAGCAGCTTGGCAGATTACAATGAGCAGTTCTTC.

The chain combines TRBV9 with TRBJ2-1, with TRBD2 matching 11 bases. CDR1 and CDR2 from the germline V gene are SGDLS and YYNGEE. CDR3 length: 15 amino acids. V shed 0 bases and J 6 bases; nucleotides not matched to a gene: 2. The CDR3 DNA follows: TGTGCCAGCAGCGTAGGAACTAGCGGGGGCAATGAGCAGTTCTTC. Amino acids: CASSVGTSGGNEQFF.

This clone appeared a few times. The chain combines TRBV5-6 with TRBJ1-3; TRBD1 agrees at 8 bases. V lost 0 bases, J lost 1 base, and 9 bases stayed unmatched. The germline V gene encodes CDR1 SGHDT and CDR2 YYEEEE. The CDR3 sequence is 18 residues long. The CDR3: CASSLAGTGLSSGNTIYF. CDR3 nucleotide sequence: TGTGCCAGCAGCTTGGCCGGGACAGGACTATCTTCTGGAAACACCATATATTTT.

This rearrangement joins TRBV5-5 to TRBJ1-6; 7 bases map to TRBD1. This CDR3 contains 14 residues. Germline loops: CDR1 SGHKS, CDR2 YYEKEE (reference sequence). V lost 4 bases, J lost 8 bases, and 6 bases stayed unmatched. CDR3 in DNA: TGTGCCAGCAGCACCGGGACAGCAGATTCACCCCTCCACTTT. The encoded protein is CASSTGTADSPLHF.

The chain has TRBV6-1 and TRBJ2-1, with D uncertain. CDR3 length: 13 residues. V lost 11 bases and J lost 1, with 12 bases in between. CDR1 and CDR2 (germline): MNHNS, SASEGT. The CDR3 sequence is CAAQADSYNEQFF. CDR3 bases: TGTGCCGCCCAGGCAGATTCCTACAATGAGCAGTTCTTC.

As to this clone: This sample includes further DNA sequences coding for the same CDR3. The CDR3 loop reads CATSRGPGQGGNEQFF. As DNA, the CDR3 is TGTGCCACCAGCAGAGGGCCGGGACAGGGAGGGAATGAGCAGTTCTTC. This rearrangement joins TRBV15 to TRBJ2-1; 9 bases map to TRBD1. Unmatched junction bases numbered 8, after V lost 1 base and J lost 7 bases. Germline CDR1 is LNHNV and CDR2 is YYDKDF (reference sequence). The CDR3 contains 16 residues.

The DNA for the CDR3 is TGTGCCAGCAGCTTAGTCTCCGGGGAGCTGTTTTTT. Translated: CASSLVSGELFF. This chain uses TRBV7-6 with TRBJ2-2, with no clear D. Deletions cut 1 base from V and 6 bases from J, with 3 bases between. Germline CDR1 reads SGHVS; CDR2 reads FNYEAQ. The CDR3 is 12 amino acids.

The chain is built from TRBV4-3 and TRBJ2-1; 10 nucleotides line up with TRBD2. CDR1 and CDR2 from the germline V gene are LGHNA and YSLEER. This CDR3 comprises 17 residues. The V gene end was trimmed by 3 bases and the J gene end by 2 bases; junction bases not matched to a gene: 7. The CDR3 DNA reads TGCGCCAGCAGCCAGGAATACCTAGCGGGGGCCTACAATGAGCAGTTCTTC. It yields the protein CASSQEYLAGAYNEQFF.

The rearrangement links TRBV6-1 to TRBJ2-6; 9 bases are shared with TRBD1. Looked up from germline, CDR1 is MNHNS and CDR2 is SASEGT. Trimming removed 7 bases from V and 2 bases from J; junction bases left unmatched: 3. The CDR3 length is 15 residues. The DNA for the CDR3 is TGTGCCAGCAATAGGGACAGGGCTGGGGCCAACGTCCTGACTTTC. This sequence encodes CASNRDRAGANVLTF.

The chain couples TRBV7-9 to TRBJ2-1, with a weak D call TRBD2 (6 bases). The CDR3 runs to 12 residues. Germline V gene lookup returns CDR1 SEHNR and CDR2 FQNEAQ (reference sequence). Trimming took 5 bases from V and 12 from J, leaving 14 bases between them. CDR3 sequence reads: CASSRRDLLQFF. The CDR3 DNA reads TGTGCCAGCAGCCGCCGGGACTTGTTGCAGTTCTTC. The full variable domain, its missing parts supplied by reference TRBV7-9 and TRBJ2-1, is DTGVSQNPRHKITKRGQNVTFRCDPISEHNRLYWYRQTLGQGPEFLTYFQNEAQLEKSRLLSDRFSAERPKGSFSTLEIQRTEQGDSAMYLCASSRRDLLQFFGPGTRLTVL.

About this clone itself: Within the sample, other DNA sequences also encode this same CDR3. This chain connects TRBV4-2 to TRBJ1-6; 7 bases agree with TRBD1. The CDR3 sequence is 15 residues long. V lost 1 base and J lost 5; bases outside the gene matches: 2. The V gene's germline CDR1 is LGHNA and CDR2 YNFKEQ. The CDR3: CASSQGGQNNSPLHF. DNA for the CDR3: TGTGCCAGCAGCCAAGGGGGACAGAATAATTCACCCCTCCACTTT.

The chain employs TRBV9 and TRBJ2-1; D perhaps matches TRBD2 (5 bases). CDR3 length equals 14 residues. Germline loops: CDR1 SGDLS, CDR2 YYNGEE. Between the trimmed V and J ends, which lost 7 bases and 0 bases, there was a span of 11 bases. The CDR3 sequence: CASGSGFSYNEQFF. CDR3 bases: TGTGCCAGCGGAAGCGGTTTCTCCTACAATGAGCAGTTCTTC.